Reported below is one T cell receptor beta chain. Its antigen remains unidentified. These data originate in a study of cytomegalovirus exposure and HLA in healthy donors. The wider study: Among the 400 or so donors who were genotyped, approximately 76% fell in the genetic ancestry cluster that is associated with self-reported Caucasian donors.

PCR employed 60 Vbeta and 13 Jbeta primers. The assay was immunoSEQ multiplex PCR, and TCRdb's table has in-frame clones only and misses some. Of roughly 100,000 clones in the sample, about 9.5% were seen once. Study-level results: Accurate prediction of HLA-A and HLA-B alleles (for most subjects) was reportedly achieved from TCR beta sequences. At a 0.05 false discovery rate, a later analysis found some 18,000 TCR beta sequences to be associated with HLA alleles.

Unrecorded immune exposures were likely, despite nominal health at sampling. Material: PBMCs. The receptor's source is a man between 35 and 55 years old in good health and CMV-seropositive.

This CDR3 reads CTSSRKTSAYNEQFF. CDR3 nucleotide sequence: TGCACCAGCAGCCGGAAGACTAGCGCGTACAATGAGCAGTTCTTC. The genes are TRBV1 and TRBJ2-1; the listed D gene, TRBD2, was not tested against the DNA. TRBV1 is reported as a pseudogene. CDR3 length equals 15 residues.